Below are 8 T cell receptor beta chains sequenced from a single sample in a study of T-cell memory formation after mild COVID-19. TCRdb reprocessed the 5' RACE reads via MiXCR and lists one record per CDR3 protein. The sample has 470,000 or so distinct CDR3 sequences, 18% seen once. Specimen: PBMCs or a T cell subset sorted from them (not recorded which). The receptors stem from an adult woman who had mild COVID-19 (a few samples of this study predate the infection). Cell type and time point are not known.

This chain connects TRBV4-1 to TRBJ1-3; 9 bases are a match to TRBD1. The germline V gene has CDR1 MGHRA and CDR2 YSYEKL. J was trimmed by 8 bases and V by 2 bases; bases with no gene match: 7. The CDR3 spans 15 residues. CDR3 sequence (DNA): TGCGCCAGCAGCCAAAGGACAGGGGCGGATCACACCATATATTTT. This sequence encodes CASSQRTGADHTIYF.

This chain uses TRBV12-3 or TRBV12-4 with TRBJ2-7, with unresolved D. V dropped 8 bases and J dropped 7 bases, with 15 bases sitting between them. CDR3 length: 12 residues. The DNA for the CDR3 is TGTGCCAGCCGGATGGGGTCTGGTGAGCAGTACTTC. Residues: CASRMGSGEQYF.

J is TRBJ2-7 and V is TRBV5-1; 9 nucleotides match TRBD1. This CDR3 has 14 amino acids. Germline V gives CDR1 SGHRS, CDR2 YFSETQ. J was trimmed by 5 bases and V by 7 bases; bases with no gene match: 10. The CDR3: CASDAGTGFNEQYF. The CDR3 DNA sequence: TGCGCCAGCGACGCCGGGACAGGGTTCAACGAGCAGTACTTC.

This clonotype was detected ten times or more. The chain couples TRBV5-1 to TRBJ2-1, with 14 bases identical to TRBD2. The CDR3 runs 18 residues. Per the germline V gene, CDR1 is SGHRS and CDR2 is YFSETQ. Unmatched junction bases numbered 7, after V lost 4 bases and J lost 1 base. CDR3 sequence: CASSPGLAGGRSYNEQFF. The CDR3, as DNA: TGCGCCAGCAGCCCCGGACTAGCGGGGGGTAGGTCCTACAATGAGCAGTTCTTC.

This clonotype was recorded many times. The CDR3 protein is CASSRDTTEAFF. The CDR3 nucleotides read TGTGCCAGCAGCCGAGATACGACAGAAGCTTTCTTT. The genes are TRBV3-1 and TRBJ1-1; no clear D gene. V was clipped by 4 bases and J by 8 bases, with 11 bases between them. In germline, CDR1 is LGHDT, CDR2 YNNKEL (reference sequence). The CDR3 extends over 12 amino acids.

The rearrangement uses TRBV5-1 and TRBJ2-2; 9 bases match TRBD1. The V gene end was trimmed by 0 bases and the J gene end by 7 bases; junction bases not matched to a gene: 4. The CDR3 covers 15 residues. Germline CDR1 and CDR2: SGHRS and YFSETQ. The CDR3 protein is CASSLGQGDVGELFF. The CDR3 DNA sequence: TGCGCCAGCAGCTTGGGACAGGGGGATGTCGGGGAGCTGTTTTTT.

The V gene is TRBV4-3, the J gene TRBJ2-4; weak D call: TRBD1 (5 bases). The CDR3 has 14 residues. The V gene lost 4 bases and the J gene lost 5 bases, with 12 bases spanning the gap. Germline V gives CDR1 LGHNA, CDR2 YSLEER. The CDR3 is CASSRDRGQNIQYF. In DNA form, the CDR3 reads TGCGCCAGCAGCCGTGACAGAGGTCAAAACATTCAGTACTTC.

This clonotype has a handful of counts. The CDR3 region has the DNA TGCGCCAGCAGGTCGGGACAGAGGACATACGAGCAGTACTTC. This translates into CASRSGQRTYEQYF. The genes are TRBV5-1 and TRBJ2-7; 7 bases are a match to TRBD1. Germline V gives CDR1 SGHRS, CDR2 YFSETQ. V lost 5 bases to trimming and J lost 4 bases; unmatched junction nucleotides: 9. CDR3 length: 14 amino acids.